A selection of T cell receptor beta chains follows, all from one sample in a study of blood T cell repertoires in COVID-19. Sequenced by immunoSEQ multiplex PCR; TCRdb stores in-frame clones only, minus some. The table records roughly 700,000 clones, around 90% of them present only once. Input material: peripheral blood. All receptors derive from a woman aged 18 to 35 with acute or convalescent COVID-19. Each CDR3 is given with its conserved first and last residue. Each record gives: clone size, J gene, V gene, D gene, CDR3 DNA, CDR3 protein. A D gene is named only where the DNA matches it firmly. Clone size is given for some rows only: seen once, a few or many times, or a class if the clone is expanded.

clone_size: NA; j_call: TRBJ1-5; v_call: TRBV10-3; d_call: TRBD1; cdr3_nt: TGTGCCATCAGTGAGTCCACAGGGGCCAATCAGCCCCAGCATTTT; cdr3_aa: CAISESTGANQPQHF
clone_size: NA; j_call: TRBJ1-1; v_call: TRBV4-2; d_call: NA; cdr3_nt: TGTGCCAGCAGCCTTTACAGGGTAGGGAGCACTGAAGCTTTCTTT; cdr3_aa: CASSLYRVGSTEAFF
clone_size: NA; j_call: TRBJ2-1; v_call: TRBV3-1/TRBV3-2; d_call: TRBD2; cdr3_nt: TGTGCCAGCAGCCACGAATTGCGGGGGAGCTCCTACAATGAGCAGTTCTTC; cdr3_aa: CASSHELRGSSYNEQFF
clone_size: NA; j_call: TRBJ1-2; v_call: TRBV2; d_call: TRBD1; cdr3_nt: TGTGCCAGCAGAGACAGGGGGCTCGACTATGGCTACACCTTC; cdr3_aa: CASRDRGLDYGYTF
clone_size: once; j_call: TRBJ2-7; v_call: TRBV6-5; d_call: NA; cdr3_nt: TGTGCCACCGAATCGGAGTCCGAGCAGTACTTC; cdr3_aa: CATESESEQYF
clone_size: NA; j_call: TRBJ2-3; v_call: TRBV5-4; d_call: NA; cdr3_nt: TGTGCCAGCAGCTCGCGGGCGGGGACTAGCACAGATACGCAGTATTTT; cdr3_aa: CASSSRAGTSTDTQYF
clone_size: NA; j_call: TRBJ2-1; v_call: TRBV12-3/TRBV12-4; d_call: NA; cdr3_nt: TGTGCCAGCAGACTCACAGGGACGGGGGAGCAGTTCTTC; cdr3_aa: CASRLTGTGEQFF
clone_size: NA; j_call: TRBJ1-3; v_call: TRBV6-5; d_call: NA; cdr3_nt: TGTGCCAGCAGCTCTAGTGGTTACTCTGGAAACACCATATATTTT; cdr3_aa: CASSSSGYSGNTIYF
clone_size: NA; j_call: TRBJ1-5; v_call: TRBV19; d_call: NA; cdr3_nt: TGTGCCAGTAGTAAGGGTACGGGGTATCAGCCCCAGCATTTT; cdr3_aa: CASSKGTGYQPQHF
clone_size: once; j_call: TRBJ2-2; v_call: TRBV18; d_call: NA; cdr3_nt: TGTGCCAGCTCACCATTAGCCGTGGTAGAGACGAACACCGGGGAGCTGTTTTTT; cdr3_aa: CASSPLAVVETNTGELFF
clone_size: NA; j_call: TRBJ1-2; v_call: TRBV12-3/TRBV12-4; d_call: TRBD1; cdr3_nt: TGTGCCAGCAGTTTACAGGGGGACTATGGCTACACCTTC; cdr3_aa: CASSLQGDYGYTF
clone_size: NA; j_call: TRBJ1-2; v_call: TRBV10-3; d_call: NA; cdr3_nt: TGTGCCACAATGGACAGAGACTATGGCTACACCTTC; cdr3_aa: CATMDRDYGYTF
clone_size: NA; j_call: TRBJ1-1; v_call: TRBV6-5; d_call: TRBD1; cdr3_nt: TGTGCCAGCAGGACAGGGGAGGAAAGCACTGAAGCTTTCTTT; cdr3_aa: CASRTGEESTEAFF
clone_size: NA; j_call: TRBJ1-2; v_call: TRBV7-2; d_call: TRBD1; cdr3_nt: TGTGCCAGCAGCCTGACTACCGGACAGGGTAGAGGCTACACCTTC; cdr3_aa: CASSLTTGQGRGYTF
clone_size: once; j_call: TRBJ1-1; v_call: TRBV7-9; d_call: NA; cdr3_nt: TGTGCCAGCAGCCAACAGGGAACTGAAGCTTTCTTT; cdr3_aa: CASSQQGTEAFF
clone_size: NA; j_call: TRBJ1-1; v_call: TRBV7-3; d_call: TRBD1; cdr3_nt: TGTGCCAGCAGCTTGAACAGGGGGACTGAAGCTTTCTTT; cdr3_aa: CASSLNRGTEAFF
clone_size: NA; j_call: TRBJ2-3; v_call: TRBV6-2/TRBV6-3; d_call: TRBD2; cdr3_nt: TGTGCCAGCAGCCAGAGCCGGGGACTAGCGGTTACCACAGATACGCAGTATTTT; cdr3_aa: CASSQSRGLAVTTDTQYF